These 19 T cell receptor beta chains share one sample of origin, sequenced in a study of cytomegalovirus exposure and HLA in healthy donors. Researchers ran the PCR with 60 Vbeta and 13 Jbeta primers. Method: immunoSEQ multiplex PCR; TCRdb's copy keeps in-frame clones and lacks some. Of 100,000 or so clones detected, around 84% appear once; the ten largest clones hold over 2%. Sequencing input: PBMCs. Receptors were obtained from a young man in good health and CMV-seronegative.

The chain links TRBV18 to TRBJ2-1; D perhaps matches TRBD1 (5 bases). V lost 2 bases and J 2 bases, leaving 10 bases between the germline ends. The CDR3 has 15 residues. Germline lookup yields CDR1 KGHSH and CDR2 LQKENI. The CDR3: CASSPGQGAYNEQFF. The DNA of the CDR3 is TGTGCCAGCTCACCAGGGCAGGGTGCCTACAATGAGCAGTTCTTC. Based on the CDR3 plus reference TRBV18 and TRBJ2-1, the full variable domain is NAGVMQNPRHLVRRRGQEARLRCSPMKGHSHVYWYRQLPEEGLKFMVYLQKENIIDESGMPKERFSAEFPKEGPSILRIQQVVRGDSAAYFCASSPGQGAYNEQFFGPGTRLTVL.

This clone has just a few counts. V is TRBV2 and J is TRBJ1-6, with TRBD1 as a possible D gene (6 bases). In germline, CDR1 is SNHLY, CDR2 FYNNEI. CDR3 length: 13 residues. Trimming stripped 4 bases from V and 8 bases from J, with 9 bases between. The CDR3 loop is CASSGTAYSPLHF. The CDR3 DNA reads TGTGCCAGCAGTGGGACAGCCTATTCACCCCTCCACTTT. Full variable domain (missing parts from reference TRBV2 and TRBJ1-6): EPEVTQTPSHQVTQMGQEVILRCVPISNHLYFYWYRQILGQKVEFLVSFYNNEISEKSEIFDDQFSVERPDGSNFTLKIRSTKLEDSAMYFCASSGTAYSPLHFGNGTRLTVT.

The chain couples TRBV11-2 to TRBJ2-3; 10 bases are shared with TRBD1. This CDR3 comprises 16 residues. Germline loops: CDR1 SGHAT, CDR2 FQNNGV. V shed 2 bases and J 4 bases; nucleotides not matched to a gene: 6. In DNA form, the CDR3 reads TGTGCCAGCAGCTTAAAGAGACAGGGGGCCCCAGATACGCAGTATTTT. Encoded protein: CASSLKRQGAPDTQYF.

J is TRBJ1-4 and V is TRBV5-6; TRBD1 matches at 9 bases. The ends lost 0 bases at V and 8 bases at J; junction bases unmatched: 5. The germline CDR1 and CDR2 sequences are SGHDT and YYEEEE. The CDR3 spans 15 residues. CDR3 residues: CASSLVGTGNEKLFF. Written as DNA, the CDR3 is TGTGCCAGCAGCTTGGTGGGGACAGGGAACGAAAAACTGTTTTTT.

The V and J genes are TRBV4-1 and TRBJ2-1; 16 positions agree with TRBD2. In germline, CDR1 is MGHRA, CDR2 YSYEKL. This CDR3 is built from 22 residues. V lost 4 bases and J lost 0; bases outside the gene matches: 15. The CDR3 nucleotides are TGCGCCAGCAGCCTCCCCAAGGGGACTAGCGGGGGGGCCCTTGACTCCTACAATGAGCAGTTCTTC. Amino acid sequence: CASSLPKGTSGGALDSYNEQFF.

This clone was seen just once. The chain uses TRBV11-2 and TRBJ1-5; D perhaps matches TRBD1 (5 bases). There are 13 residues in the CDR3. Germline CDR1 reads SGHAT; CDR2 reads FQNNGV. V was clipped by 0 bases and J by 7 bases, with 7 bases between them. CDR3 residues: CASSLDGGQPQHF. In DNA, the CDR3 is TGTGCCAGCAGCTTAGACGGGGGACAGCCCCAGCATTTT.

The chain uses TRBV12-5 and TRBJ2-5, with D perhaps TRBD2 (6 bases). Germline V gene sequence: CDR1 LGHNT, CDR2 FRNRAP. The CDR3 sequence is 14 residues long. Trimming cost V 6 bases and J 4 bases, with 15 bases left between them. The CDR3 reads CASGTGLPIETQYF. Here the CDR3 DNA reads TGTGCTAGTGGGACGGGACTGCCTATAGAGACCCAGTACTTC.

DNA of the CDR3: TGTGCCAGCAGTTTTAGCAGGGTCCACGAGCAGTACTTC. Residues: CASSFSRVHEQYF. The V and J genes are TRBV27 and TRBJ2-7; possible D gene TRBD1, 5 bases. Germline CDR1 MNHEY, CDR2 SMNVEV (reference sequence). V lost 3 bases, J lost 5 bases, and 11 bases lay in between. The CDR3 is made up of 13 amino acids.

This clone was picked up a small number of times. The CDR3 is CASSQWDGSFVYGYTF. CDR3 bases: TGCGCCAGCAGCCAATGGGATGGGAGTTTTGTCTATGGCTACACCTTC. The V gene is TRBV4-1, the J gene TRBJ1-2; D ambiguous. Germline lookup yields CDR1 MGHRA and CDR2 YSYEKL. V lost 2 bases and J lost 4, with 17 bases in between. This CDR3 region has 16 residues.

CDR3 bases: TGTGCCAGCTCAGCCGAGAGGCGAGGCGGGACCAATCAGCCCCAGCATTTT. Amino acids: CASSAERRGGTNQPQHF. This chain connects TRBV18 to TRBJ1-5; TRBD1 might be the D (5 bases). The germline CDR1 and CDR2 sequences are KGHSH and LQKENI. The V and J ends lost 5 bases and 3 bases respectively, with 20 bases between them. This CDR3 contains 17 residues. The entire variable domain, with the rest obtained from reference TRBV18 and TRBJ1-5, is as follows: NAGVMQNPRHLVRRRGQEARLRCSPMKGHSHVYWYRQLPEEGLKFMVYLQKENIIDESGMPKERFSAEFPKEGPSILRIQQVVRGDSAAYFCASSAERRGGTNQPQHFGDGTRLSIL.

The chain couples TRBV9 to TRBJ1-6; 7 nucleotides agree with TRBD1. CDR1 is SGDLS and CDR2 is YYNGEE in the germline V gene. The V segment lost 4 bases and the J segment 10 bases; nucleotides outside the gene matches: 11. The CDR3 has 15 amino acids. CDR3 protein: CASSPTGTAFSPLHF. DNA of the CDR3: TGTGCCAGCAGCCCTACCGGGACAGCTTTCTCACCCCTCCACTTT.

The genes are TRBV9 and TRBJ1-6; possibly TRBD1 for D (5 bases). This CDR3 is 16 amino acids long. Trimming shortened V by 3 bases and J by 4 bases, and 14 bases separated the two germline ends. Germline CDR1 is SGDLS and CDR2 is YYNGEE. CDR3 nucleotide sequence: TGTGCCAGCAGCGAGGGGCCGCCCCTATATAATTCACCCCTCCACTTT. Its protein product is CASSEGPPLYNSPLHF.

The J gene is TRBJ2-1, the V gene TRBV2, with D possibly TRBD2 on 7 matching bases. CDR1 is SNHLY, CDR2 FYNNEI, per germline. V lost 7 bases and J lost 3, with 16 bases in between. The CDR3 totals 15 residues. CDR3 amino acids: CASKGGGKDYNEQFF. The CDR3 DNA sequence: TGTGCCAGCAAGGGGGGGGGTAAGGACTACAATGAGCAGTTCTTC.

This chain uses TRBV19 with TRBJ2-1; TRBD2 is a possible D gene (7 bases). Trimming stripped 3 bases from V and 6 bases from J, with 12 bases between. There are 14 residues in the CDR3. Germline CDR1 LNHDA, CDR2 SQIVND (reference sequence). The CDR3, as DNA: TGTGCCAGTAGTATCTGGGGGGGCGTCAATGAGCAGTTCTTC. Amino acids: CASSIWGGVNEQFF.

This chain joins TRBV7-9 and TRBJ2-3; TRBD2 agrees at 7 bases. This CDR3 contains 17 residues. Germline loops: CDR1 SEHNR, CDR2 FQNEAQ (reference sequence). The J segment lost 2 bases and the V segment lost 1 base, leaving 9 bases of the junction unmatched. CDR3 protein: CASSLGYGGTTTDTQYF. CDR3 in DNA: TGTGCCAGCAGCTTAGGATATGGAGGGACTACCACAGATACGCAGTATTTT.

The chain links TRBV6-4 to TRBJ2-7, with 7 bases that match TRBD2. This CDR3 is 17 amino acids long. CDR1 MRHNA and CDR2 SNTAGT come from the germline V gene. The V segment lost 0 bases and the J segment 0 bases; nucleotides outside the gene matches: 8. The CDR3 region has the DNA TGTGCCAGCAGTGACTCTAAAGGGAGGGCGCTCTCCTACGAGCAGTACTTC. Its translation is CASSDSKGRALSYEQYF.

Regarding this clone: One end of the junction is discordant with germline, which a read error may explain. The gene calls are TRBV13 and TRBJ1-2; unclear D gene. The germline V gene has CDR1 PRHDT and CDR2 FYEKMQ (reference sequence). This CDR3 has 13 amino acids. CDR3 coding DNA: TGTGCCAGCACCTTAGTAGGGAGCAATGGCTACACCTTC. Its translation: CASTLVGSNGYTF.

Here the CDR3 DNA reads TGTGCCAGCAGTCTGGGACAGCTCACAGATACGCAGTATTTT. Residues: CASSLGQLTDTQYF. The chain recombines TRBV6-6 with TRBJ2-3; 7 bases map to TRBD1. The CDR3 contains 14 residues. Germline trimming cut 5 bases from V and 2 bases from J; bases unmatched to any gene: 4. Germline V gives CDR1 MNHNY, CDR2 SVGAGI (reference sequence).

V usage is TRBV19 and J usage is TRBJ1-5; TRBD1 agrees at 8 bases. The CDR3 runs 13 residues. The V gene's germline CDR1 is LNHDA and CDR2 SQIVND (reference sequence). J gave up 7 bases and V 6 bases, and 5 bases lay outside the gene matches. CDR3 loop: CASSDRGGQPQHF. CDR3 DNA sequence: TGTGCCAGTAGCGACAGGGGCGGCCAGCCCCAGCATTTT.